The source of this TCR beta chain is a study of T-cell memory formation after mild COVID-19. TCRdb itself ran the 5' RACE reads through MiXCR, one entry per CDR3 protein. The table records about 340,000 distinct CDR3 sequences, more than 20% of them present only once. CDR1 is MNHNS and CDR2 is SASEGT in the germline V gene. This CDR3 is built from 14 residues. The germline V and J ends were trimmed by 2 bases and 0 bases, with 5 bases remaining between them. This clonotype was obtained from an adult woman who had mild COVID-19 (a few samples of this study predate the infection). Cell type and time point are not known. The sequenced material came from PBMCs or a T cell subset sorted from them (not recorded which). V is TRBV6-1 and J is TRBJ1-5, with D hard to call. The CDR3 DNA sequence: TGTGCCAGCAGTGAATGGTATAGCAATCAGCCCCAGCATTTT. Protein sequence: CASSEWYSNQPQHF.